The entry below describes one TCR beta chain. The sample is drawn from a study of cytomegalovirus exposure and HLA in healthy donors. Some clones are missing from TCRdb's copy, which holds only in-frame ones; the method was immunoSEQ multiplex PCR. Counted here are 150,000 to 200,000 clones, approximately 87% occurring once; the ten biggest clones make up around 6%. V shed 4 bases and J shed 1 base, with 15 bases lying between them. CDR1 and CDR2 from the germline V gene are PRHDT and FYEKMQ (reference sequence). This CDR3 spans 16 amino acids. The chain combines TRBV13 with TRBJ2-3, with a weak D call TRBD1 (7 bases). This receptor was obtained from a woman aged 25 to 39 in good health and CMV-seronegative. Sequencing was performed on PBMCs. The CDR3 bases are TGTGCCAGCAGCTCAAGCCCCAGGGGGGGCACAGATACGCAGTATTTT. Translating it yields CASSSSPRGGTDTQYF. Filled out from reference TRBV13 and TRBJ2-3, the complete variable domain reads AAGVIQSPRHLIKEKRETATLKCYPIPRHDTVYWYQQGPGQDPQFLISFYEKMQSDKGSIPDRFSAQQFSDYHSELNMSSLELGDSALYFCASSSSPRGGTDTQYFGPGTRLTVL.